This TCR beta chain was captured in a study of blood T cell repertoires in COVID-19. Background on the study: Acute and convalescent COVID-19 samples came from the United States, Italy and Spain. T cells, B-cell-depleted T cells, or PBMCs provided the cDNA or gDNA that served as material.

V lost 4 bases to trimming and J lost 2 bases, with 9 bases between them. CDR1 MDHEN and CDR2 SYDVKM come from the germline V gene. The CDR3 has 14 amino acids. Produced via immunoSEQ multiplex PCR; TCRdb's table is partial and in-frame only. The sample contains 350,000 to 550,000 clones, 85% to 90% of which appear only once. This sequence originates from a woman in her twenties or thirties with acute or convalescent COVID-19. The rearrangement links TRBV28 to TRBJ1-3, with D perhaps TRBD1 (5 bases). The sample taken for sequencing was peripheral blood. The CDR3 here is CASSSPGTGNTIYF. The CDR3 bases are TGTGCCAGCAGTTCCCCAGGGACTGGAAACACCATATATTTT.